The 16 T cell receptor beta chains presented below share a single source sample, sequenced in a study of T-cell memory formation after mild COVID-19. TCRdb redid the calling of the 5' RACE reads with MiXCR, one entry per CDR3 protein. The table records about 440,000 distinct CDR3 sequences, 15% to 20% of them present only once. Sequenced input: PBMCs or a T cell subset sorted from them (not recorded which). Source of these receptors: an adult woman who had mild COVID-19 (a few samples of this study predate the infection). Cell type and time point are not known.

For the CDR3, the DNA is TGCAGTGCCATCAAGGGTAACAGCAATCAGCCCCAGCATTTT. Translating gives CSAIKGNSNQPQHF. The chain recombines TRBV20-1 with TRBJ1-5; D unresolved. The CDR3 spans 14 residues. Germline V gene lookup returns CDR1 DFQATT and CDR2 SNEGSKA (reference sequence). The V and J ends lost 6 bases and 1 base respectively, with 13 bases between them.

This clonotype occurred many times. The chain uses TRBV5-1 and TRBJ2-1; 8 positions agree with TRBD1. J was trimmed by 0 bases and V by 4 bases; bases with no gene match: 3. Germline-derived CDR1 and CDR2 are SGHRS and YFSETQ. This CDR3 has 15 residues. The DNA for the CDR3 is TGCGCCAGCAGCCAGGGACAGGTCTCCTACAATGAGCAGTTCTTC. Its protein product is CASSQGQVSYNEQFF. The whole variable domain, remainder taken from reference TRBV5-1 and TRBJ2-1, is KAGVTQTPRYLIKTRGQQVTLSCSPISGHRSVSWYQQTPGQGLQFLFEYFSETQRNKGNFPGRFSGRQFSNSRSEMNVSTLELGDSALYLCASSQGQVSYNEQFFGPGTRLTVL.

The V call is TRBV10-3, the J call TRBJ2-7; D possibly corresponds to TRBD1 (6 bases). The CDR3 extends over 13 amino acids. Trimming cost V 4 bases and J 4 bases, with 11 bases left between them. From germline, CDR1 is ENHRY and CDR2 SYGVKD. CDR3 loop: CAISADRLYEQYF. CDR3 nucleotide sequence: TGTGCCATCAGTGCTGACAGGTTATACGAGCAGTACTTC.

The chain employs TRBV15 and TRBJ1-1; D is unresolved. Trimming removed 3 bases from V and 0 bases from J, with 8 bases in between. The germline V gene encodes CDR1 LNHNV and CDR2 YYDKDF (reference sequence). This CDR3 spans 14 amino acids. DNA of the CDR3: TGTGCCACCAGCAGCAGGATGATGAACACTGAAGCTTTCTTT. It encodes CATSSRMMNTEAFF.

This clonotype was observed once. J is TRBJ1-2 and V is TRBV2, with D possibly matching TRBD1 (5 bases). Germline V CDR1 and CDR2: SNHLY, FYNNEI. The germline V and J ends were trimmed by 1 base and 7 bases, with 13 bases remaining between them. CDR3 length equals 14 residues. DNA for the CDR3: TGTGCCAGCAGTGAAGGGCAGGGAGCGGTTGGCTACACCTTC. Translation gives CASSEGQGAVGYTF.

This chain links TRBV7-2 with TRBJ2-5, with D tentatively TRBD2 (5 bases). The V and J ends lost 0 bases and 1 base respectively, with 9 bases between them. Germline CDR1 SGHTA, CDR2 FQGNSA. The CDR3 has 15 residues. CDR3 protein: CASSLARGLQETQYF. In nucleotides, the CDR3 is TGTGCCAGCAGCTTAGCACGGGGTCTCCAAGAGACCCAGTACTTC. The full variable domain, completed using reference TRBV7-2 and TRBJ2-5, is GAGVSQSPSNKVTEKGKDVELRCDPISGHTALYWYRQSLGQGLEFLIYFQGNSAPDKSGLPSDRFSAERTGGSVSTLTIQRTQQEDSAVYLCASSLARGLQETQYFGPGTRLLVL.

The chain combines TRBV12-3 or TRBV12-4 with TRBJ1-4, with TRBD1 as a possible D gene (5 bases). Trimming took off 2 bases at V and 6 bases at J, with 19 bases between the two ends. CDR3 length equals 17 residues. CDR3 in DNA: TGTGCCAGCAGTTTAAACGGGCGACCGAGGGGTTATGAAAAACTGTTTTTT. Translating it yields CASSLNGRPRGYEKLFF.

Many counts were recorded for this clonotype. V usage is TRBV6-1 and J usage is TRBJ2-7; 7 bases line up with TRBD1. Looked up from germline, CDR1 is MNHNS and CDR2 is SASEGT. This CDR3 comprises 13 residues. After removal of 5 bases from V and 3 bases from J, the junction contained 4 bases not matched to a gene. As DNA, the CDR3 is TGTGCCAGCAGTATCGCAGGGGGCTACGAGCAGTACTTC. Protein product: CASSIAGGYEQYF.

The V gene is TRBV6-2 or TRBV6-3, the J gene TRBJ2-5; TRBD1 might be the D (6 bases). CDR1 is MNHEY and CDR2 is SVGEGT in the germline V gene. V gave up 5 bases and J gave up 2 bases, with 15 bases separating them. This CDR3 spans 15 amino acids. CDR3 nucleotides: TGTGCCAGCAGTGTGATCAGGGGCAAACAAGAGACCCAGTACTTC. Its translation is CASSVIRGKQETQYF.

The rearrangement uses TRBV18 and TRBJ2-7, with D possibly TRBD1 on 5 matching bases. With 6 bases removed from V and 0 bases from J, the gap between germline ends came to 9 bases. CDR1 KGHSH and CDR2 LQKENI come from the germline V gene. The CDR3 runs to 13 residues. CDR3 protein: CASSIQASYEQYF. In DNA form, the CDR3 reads TGTGCCAGCTCGATACAGGCCTCCTACGAGCAGTACTTC.

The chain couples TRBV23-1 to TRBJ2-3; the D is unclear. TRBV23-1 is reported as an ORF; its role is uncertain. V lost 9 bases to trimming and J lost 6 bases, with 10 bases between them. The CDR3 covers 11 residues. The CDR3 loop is CASQRWDTQYF. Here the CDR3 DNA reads TGCGCCAGTCAACGGTGGGATACGCAGTATTTT.

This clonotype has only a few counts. This CDR3 reads CASSLRPGDPEAFF. The DNA for the CDR3 is TGTGCCAGCAGCCTCCGACCGGGAGACCCTGAAGCTTTCTTT. The rearrangement links TRBV3-1 to TRBJ1-1; unclear D gene. Trimming shortened V by 4 bases and J by 6 bases, and 15 bases separated the two germline ends. Germline-derived CDR1 and CDR2 are LGHDT and YNNKEL (reference sequence). This CDR3 region has 14 residues.

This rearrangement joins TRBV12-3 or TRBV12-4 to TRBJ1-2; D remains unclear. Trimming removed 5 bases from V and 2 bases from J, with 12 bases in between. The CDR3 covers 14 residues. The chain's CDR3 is CASSPFSENYGYTF. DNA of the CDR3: TGTGCCAGCAGTCCCTTCTCAGAAAACTATGGCTACACCTTC.

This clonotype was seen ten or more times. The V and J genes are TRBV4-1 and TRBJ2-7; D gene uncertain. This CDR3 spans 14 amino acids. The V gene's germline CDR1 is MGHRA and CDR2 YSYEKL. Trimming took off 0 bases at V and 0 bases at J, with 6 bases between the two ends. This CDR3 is CASSQEIISYEQYF. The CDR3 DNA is TGCGCCAGCAGCCAAGAGATCATCTCCTACGAGCAGTACTTC.

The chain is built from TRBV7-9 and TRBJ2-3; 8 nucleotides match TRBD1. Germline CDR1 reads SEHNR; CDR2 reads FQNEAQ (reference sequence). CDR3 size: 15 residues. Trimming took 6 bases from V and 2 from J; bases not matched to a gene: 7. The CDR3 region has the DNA TGTGCCAGCAGTTATTGGACAGGGTCCACAGATACGCAGTATTTT. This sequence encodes CASSYWTGSTDTQYF.

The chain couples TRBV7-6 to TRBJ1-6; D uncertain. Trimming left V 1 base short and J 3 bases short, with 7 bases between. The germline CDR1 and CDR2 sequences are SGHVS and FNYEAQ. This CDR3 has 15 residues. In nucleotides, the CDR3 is TGTGCCAGCAGCTTAGTAAGCAACTATAATTCACCCCTCCACTTT. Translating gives CASSLVSNYNSPLHF.